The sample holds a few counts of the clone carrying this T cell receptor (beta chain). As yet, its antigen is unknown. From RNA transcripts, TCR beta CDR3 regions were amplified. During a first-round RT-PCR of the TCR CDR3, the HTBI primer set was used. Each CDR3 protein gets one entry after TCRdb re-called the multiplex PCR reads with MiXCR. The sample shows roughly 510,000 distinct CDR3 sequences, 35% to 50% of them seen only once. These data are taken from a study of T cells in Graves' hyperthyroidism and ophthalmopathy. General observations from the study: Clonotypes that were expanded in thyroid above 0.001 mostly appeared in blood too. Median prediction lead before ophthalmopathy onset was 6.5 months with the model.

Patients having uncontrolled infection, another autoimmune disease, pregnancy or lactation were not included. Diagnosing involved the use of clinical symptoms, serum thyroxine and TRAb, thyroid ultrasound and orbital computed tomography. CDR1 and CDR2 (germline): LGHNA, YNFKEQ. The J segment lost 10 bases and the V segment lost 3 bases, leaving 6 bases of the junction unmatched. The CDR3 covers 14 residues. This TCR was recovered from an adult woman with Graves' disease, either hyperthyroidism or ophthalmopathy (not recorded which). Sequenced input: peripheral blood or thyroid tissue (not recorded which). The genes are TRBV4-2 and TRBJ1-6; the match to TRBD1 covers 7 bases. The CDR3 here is CASSQGQRDSPLHF. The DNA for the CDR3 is TGTGCCAGCAGCCAGGGACAGAGGGACTCACCCCTCCACTTT.